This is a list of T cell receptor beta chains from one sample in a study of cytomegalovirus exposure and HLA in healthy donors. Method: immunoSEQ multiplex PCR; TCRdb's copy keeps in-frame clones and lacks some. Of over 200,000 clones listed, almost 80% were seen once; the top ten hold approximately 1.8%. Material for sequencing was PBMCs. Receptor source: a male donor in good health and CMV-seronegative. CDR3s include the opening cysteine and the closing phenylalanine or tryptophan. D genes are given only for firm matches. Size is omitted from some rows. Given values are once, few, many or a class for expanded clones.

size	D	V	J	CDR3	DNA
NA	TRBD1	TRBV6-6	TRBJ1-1	CASSYSQGGVNTEAFF	TGTGCCAGCAGTTACTCTCAGGGGGGAGTGAACACTGAAGCTTTCTTT
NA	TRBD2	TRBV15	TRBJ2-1	CATSGGGYNEQFF	TGTGCCACCAGCGGCGGGGGCTACAATGAGCAGTTCTTC
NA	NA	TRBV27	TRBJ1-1	CASSLRGSGNTEAFF	TGTGCCAGCAGCCTCAGGGGTTCCGGGAACACTGAAGCTTTCTTT
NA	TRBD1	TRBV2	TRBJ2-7	CASSPRGYSYEQYF	TGTGCCAGCAGTCCCAGGGGGTACTCCTACGAGCAGTACTTC
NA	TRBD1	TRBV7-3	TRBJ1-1	CASSLRVGTALSEAFF	TGTGCCAGCAGCTTACGAGTCGGGACAGCGTTGTCTGAAGCTTTCTTT
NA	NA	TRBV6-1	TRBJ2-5	CASTGTIGETQYF	TGTGCCAGCACCGGGACAATAGGAGAGACCCAGTACTTC
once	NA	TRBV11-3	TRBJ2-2	CASSALRGINTGELFF	TGTGCCAGCAGCGCCCTCAGAGGGATCAACACCGGGGAGCTGTTTTTT
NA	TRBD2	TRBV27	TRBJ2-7	CATSGNSYEQYF	TGTGCCACAAGCGGGAACTCCTACGAGCAGTACTTC
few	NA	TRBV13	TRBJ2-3	CASTRESTDTQYF	TGTGCCAGCACCCGGGAGAGCACAGATACGCAGTATTTT
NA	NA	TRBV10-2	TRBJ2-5	CASNNQDSRGETQYF	TGCGCCAGCAATAACCAGGACAGCCGCGGGGAGACCCAGTACTTC
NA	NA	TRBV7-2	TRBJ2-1	CASSLGLRYNEQFF	TGTGCCAGCAGCTTGGGCCTAAGATACAATGAGCAGTTCTTC
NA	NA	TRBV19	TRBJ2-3	CASSMYRRRNTQYF	TGTGCCAGTAGTATGTACAGGAGAAGGAATACGCAGTATTTT
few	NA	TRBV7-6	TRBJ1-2	CASSLAGVGGYTF	TGTGCCAGCAGCTTAGCAGGGGTGGGTGGCTACACCTTC
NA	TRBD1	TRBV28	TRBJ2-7	CASSTGASYEQYF	TGTGCCAGCAGTACAGGGGCCTCCTACGAGCAGTACTTC
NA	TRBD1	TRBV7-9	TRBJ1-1	CSSSSGTGTKLNTEAFF	TGTTCCAGCAGTTCCGGGACAGGGACGAAATTGAACACTGAGGCTTTCTTT
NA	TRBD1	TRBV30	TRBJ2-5	CAWGTGVQETQYF	TGTGCCTGGGGAACAGGGGTCCAAGAGACCCAGTACTTC
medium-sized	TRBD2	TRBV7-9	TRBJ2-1	CASSLQGAGGRYNEQFF	TGTGCCAGCAGCCTACAGGGAGCGGGGGGACGGTACAATGAGCAGTTCTTC
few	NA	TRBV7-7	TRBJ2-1	CATNRGGTYNEQFF	TGTGCGACCAATAGAGGCGGGACCTACAATGAGCAGTTCTTC
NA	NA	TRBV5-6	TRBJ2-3	CASSWNRGEGDTQYF	TGTGCCAGCAGCTGGAATCGCGGTGAGGGCGATACGCAGTATTTT
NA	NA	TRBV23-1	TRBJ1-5	CASTWTGKRNQPQHF	TGCGCCAGCACCTGGACGGGAAAGCGCAATCAGCCCCAGCATTTT
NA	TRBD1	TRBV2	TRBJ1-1	CASSGDRTMNTEAFF	TGTGCCAGCAGTGGGGACAGAACTATGAACACTGAAGCTTTCTTT
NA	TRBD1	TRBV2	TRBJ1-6	CASSYRDRADSPLHF	TGTGCCAGCAGTTACCGGGACAGGGCAGATTCACCCCTCCACTTT
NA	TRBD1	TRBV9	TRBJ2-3	CASSGTGNTQYF	TGTGCCAGCAGCGGGACAGGGAATACGCAGTATTTT
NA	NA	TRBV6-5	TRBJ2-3	CASSPPGTYTQYF	TGTGCCAGCAGCCCCCCCGGGACTTATACGCAGTATTTT
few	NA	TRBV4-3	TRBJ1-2	CASSQMGRNDGYTF	TGCGCCAGCAGCCAGATGGGGCGTAACGATGGCTACACCTTC
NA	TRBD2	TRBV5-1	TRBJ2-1	CASSLDGLAGGNEQFF	TGCGCCAGCAGCTTGGATGGGCTAGCGGGAGGAAATGAGCAGTTCTTC
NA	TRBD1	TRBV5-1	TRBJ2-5	CASSLGGGTGIQETQYF	TGCGCCAGCAGCTTGGGGGGCGGGACAGGGATCCAAGAGACCCAGTACTTC
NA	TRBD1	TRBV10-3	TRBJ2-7	CAISPGTGRSEQYF	TGTGCCATCAGTCCGGGGACAGGACGGTCCGAGCAGTACTTC
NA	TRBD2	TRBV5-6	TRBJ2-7	CASSFRTRNPYEQYF	TGTGCCAGCAGCTTCAGGACTAGGAATCCCTACGAGCAGTACTTC
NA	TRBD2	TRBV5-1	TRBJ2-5	CASSFGVAGGLQETQYF	TGCGCCAGCAGCTTCGGAGTAGCGGGGGGGCTTCAAGAGACCCAGTACTTC
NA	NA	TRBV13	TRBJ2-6	CASSLRRPRSGANVLTF	TGTGCCAGCAGCTTAAGGAGACCCCGGTCCGGGGCCAACGTCCTGACTTTC
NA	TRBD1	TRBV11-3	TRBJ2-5	CASSPRPGQGGQETQYF	TGTGCCAGCAGCCCCCGACCGGGACAGGGCGGGCAAGAGACCCAGTACTTC